The following is a T cell receptor beta chain sequence with its context. V lost 1 base to trimming and J lost 7 bases, with 17 bases between them. This CDR3 has 15 amino acids. Germline values: CDR1 SGHNT, CDR2 YYREEE (reference sequence). Reverse transcription of roughly 0.45 to 1 ug RNA was carried out with random hexamers. The CDR3 of TCR beta was amplified by immunoSEQ multiplex PCR across 54 Vbeta and 13 Jbeta. One entry per CDR3 protein results from TCRdb running MiXCR on the immunoSEQ multiplex PCR reads. This table holds fewer than 200,000 distinct CDR3 sequences, roughly 95% found once. This record belongs to a study of CD8 T cells in Susac syndrome.

The sequenced material came from CD8+ T cells from PBMCs. This sequence originates from a human donor with multiple sclerosis. This chain uses TRBV5-4 with TRBJ1-1; D uncertain. This CDR3 reads CASSLLVTESSEAFF. In DNA form, the CDR3 reads TGTGCCAGCAGCTTGCTCGTAACGGAGAGTAGTGAAGCTTTCTTT.